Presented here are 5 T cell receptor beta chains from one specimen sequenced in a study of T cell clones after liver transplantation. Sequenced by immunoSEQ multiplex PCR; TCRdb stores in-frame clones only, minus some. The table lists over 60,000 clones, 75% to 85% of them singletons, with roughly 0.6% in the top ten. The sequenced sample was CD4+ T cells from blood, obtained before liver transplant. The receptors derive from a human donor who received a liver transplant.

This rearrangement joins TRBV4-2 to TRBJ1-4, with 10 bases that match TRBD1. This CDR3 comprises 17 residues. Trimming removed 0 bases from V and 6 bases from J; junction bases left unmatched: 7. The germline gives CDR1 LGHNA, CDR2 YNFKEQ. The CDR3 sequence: CASSQDTGTGDYEKLFF. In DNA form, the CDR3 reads TGTGCCAGCAGCCAAGATACCGGGACAGGGGATTATGAAAAACTGTTTTTT.

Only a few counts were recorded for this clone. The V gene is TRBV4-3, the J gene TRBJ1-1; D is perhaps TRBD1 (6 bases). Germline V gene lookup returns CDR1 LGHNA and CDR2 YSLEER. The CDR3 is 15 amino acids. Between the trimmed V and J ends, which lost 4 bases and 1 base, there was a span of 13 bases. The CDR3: CASSRERQANTEAFF. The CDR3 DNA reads TGCGCCAGCAGCCGCGAGAGACAGGCGAACACTGAAGCTTTCTTT.

CDR3 bases: TGTGCCAGCAGCACTAGCGGGAGCAGAGACACAGATACGCAGTATTTT. This codes for CASSTSGSRDTDTQYF. This chain joins TRBV28 and TRBJ2-3, with 11 bases that match TRBD2. This CDR3 is 16 amino acids long. Per the germline V gene, CDR1 is MDHEN and CDR2 is SYDVKM. The J segment lost 2 bases and the V segment lost 6 bases, leaving 7 bases of the junction unmatched.

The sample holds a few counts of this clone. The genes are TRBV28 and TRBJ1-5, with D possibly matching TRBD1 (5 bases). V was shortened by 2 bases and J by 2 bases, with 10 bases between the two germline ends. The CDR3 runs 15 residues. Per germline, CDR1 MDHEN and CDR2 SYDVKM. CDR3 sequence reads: CASSLVGRGNQPQHF. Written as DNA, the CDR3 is TGTGCCAGCAGTTTAGTGGGCAGGGGCAATCAGCCCCAGCATTTT.

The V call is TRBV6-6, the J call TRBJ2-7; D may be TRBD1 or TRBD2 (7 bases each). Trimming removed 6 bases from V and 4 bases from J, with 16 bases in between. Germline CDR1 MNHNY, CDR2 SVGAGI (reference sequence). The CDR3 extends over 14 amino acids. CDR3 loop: CASSHRGGGYEQYF. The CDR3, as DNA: TGTGCCAGCAGCCACAGGGGCGGGGGTTACGAGCAGTACTTC.